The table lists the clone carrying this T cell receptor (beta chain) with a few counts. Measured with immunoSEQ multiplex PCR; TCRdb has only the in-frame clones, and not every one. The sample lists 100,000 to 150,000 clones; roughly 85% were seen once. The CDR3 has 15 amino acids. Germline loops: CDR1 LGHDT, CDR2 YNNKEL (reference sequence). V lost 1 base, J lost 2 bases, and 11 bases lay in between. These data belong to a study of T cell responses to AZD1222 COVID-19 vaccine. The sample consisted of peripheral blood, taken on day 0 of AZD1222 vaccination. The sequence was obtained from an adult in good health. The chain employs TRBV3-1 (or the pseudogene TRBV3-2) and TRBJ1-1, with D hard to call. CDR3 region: CASSQVRSRNTEAFF. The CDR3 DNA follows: TGTGCCAGCAGCCAAGTACGGTCTAGAAACACTGAAGCTTTCTTT.